This T cell receptor beta chain was profiled in a study of T cell responses to AZD1222 COVID-19 vaccine. The protocol was immunoSEQ multiplex PCR, while the TCRdb copy is restricted to in-frame clones and leaves out a portion. The sample shows approximately 80,000 clones, 88% of them seen only once. CDR3 length equals 12 residues. The germline gives CDR1 MDHEN, CDR2 SYDVKM. Trimming pared 3 bases from V and 8 bases from J, leaving 10 bases between. On this clone itself: Its antigen remains unknown.

The study's findings and limits: Females outnumbered males among donors, who were mostly white British; clonal diversity was possibly underestimated. Samples come after the peak T cell response, not at day 14. Just 5 to 7 people given AZD1222 tested seropositive at baseline.

This material consisted of peripheral blood, taken on day 0 of MenACWY control vaccination. The sequence was collected from an adult in good health. This sequence joins TRBV28 and TRBJ1-2; D not certain. The CDR3 DNA reads as TGTGCCAGCAGTTTTTCTATGGGGGGCTACACCTTC. Its protein is CASSFSMGGYTF.